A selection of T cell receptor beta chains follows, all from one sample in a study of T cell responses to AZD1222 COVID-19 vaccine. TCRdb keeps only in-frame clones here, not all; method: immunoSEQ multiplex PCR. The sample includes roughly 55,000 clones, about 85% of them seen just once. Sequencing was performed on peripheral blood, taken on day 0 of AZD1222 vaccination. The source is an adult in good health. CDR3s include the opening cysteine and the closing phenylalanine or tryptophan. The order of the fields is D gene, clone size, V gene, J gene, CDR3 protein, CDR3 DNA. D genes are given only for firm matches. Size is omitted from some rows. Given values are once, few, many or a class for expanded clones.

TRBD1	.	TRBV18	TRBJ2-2	CASSTNRGTGELFF	TGTGCCAGCTCAACCAACAGGGGGACCGGGGAGCTGTTTTTT
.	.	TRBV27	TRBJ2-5	CASSPTGWYQETQYF	TGTGCCAGCAGTCCGACAGGATGGTACCAAGAGACCCAGTACTTC
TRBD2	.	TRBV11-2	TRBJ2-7	CASSPRGVYEQYF	TGTGCCAGCTCCCCACGGGGGGTCTACGAGCAGTACTTC
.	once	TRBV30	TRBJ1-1	CAWNPFRGAITEAFF	TGTGCCTGGAACCCTTTTCGGGGGGCAATAACTGAAGCTTTCTTT
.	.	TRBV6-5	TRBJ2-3	CASRTSGGSDTQYF	TGTGCCAGCAGAACCTCGGGGGGCTCAGATACGCAGTATTTT
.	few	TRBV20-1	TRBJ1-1	CSARTQAEAFF	TGCAGTGCTAGGACACAGGCCGAAGCTTTCTTT
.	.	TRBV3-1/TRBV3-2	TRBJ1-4	CASSPGHRNGKLFF	TGTGCCAGCAGCCCCGGACATAGGAATGGAAAACTGTTTTTT
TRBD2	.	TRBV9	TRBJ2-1	CASSRFAGESYNEQFF	TGTGCCAGCAGCCGTTTCGCGGGGGAGTCCTACAATGAGCAGTTCTTC
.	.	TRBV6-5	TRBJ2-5	CASSQDSGQYF	TGTGCCAGCAGTCAGGACAGCGGCCAGTACTTC
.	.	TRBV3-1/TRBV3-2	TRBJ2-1	CASTQGGYEQFF	TGTGCCAGCACCCAGGGTGGTTATGAGCAGTTCTTC
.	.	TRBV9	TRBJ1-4	CASSVAGVNEKLFF	TGTGCCAGCAGCGTCGCTGGGGTTAATGAAAAACTGTTTTTT
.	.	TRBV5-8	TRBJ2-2	CASSLGQVNTGELFF	TGTGCCAGCAGCTTGGGACAGGTGAACACCGGGGAGCTGTTTTTT
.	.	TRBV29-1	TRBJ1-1	CSVWRQANTEAFF	TGCAGCGTTTGGAGACAGGCGAACACTGAAGCTTTCTTT
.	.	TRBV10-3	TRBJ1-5	CAISERGASNQPQHF	TGTGCCATCAGTGAACGGGGGGCTAGCAATCAGCCCCAGCATTTT
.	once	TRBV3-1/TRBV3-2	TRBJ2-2	CASSPPTVTGELFF	TGTGCCAGCAGCCCCCCGACAGTCACCGGGGAGCTGTTTTTT
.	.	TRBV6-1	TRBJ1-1	CASSELVRMEAEAFF	TGTGCCAGCAGTGAATTGGTTCGGATGGAGGCTGAAGCTTTCTTT
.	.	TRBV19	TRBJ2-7	CASSIQAASYEQYF	TGTGCCAGTAGTATACAAGCAGCTTCCTACGAGCAGTACTTC
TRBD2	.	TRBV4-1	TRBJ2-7	CASSQDPFRGDVTYEQYF	TGCGCCAGCAGCCAAGATCCATTCCGGGGGGATGTTACCTACGAGCAGTACTTC
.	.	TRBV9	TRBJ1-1	CASSGGTNEAFF	TGTGCCAGCAGCGGGGGGACAAACGAAGCTTTCTTT
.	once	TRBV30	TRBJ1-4	CAWSGGNEKLFF	TGTGCCTGGAGCGGGGGCAATGAAAAACTGTTTTTT
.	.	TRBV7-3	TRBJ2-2	CASSLGAGNTGELFF	TGTGCCAGCAGCTTAGGGGCAGGAAACACCGGGGAGCTGTTTTTT
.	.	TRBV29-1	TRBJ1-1	CSVKVIGTEAFF	TGCAGCGTTAAGGTAATTGGAACTGAAGCTTTCTTT